Below are 4 T cell receptor beta chains sequenced from a single sample in a study of blood T cell repertoires in COVID-19. Sequenced by immunoSEQ multiplex PCR; TCRdb stores in-frame clones only, minus some. This table holds 400,000 to 500,000 clones, roughly 90% found once. Sequenced material: PBMCs or T cells enriched from blood (not recorded which). These TCRs come from a woman aged 18-29 years who had been exposed to COVID-19.

This clone was detected a few times. This chain links TRBV7-3 with TRBJ2-1, with a tentative D call TRBD1 (6 bases). Looked up from germline, CDR1 is SGHTA and CDR2 is FQGTGA. The V end lost 5 bases, the J end lost 0 bases, and 11 bases lay between the germline ends. The CDR3 totals 15 residues. The CDR3 sequence: CASSLRQASYNEQFF. CDR3 in DNA: TGTGCCAGCAGCCTTAGACAGGCCTCCTACAATGAGCAGTTCTTC.

This clone was detected only a few times. V and J are TRBV13 and TRBJ1-3, with D unresolved. Germline V CDR1 and CDR2: PRHDT, FYEKMQ (reference sequence). The length of the CDR3 is 17 residues. Deletions cut 0 bases from V and 0 bases from J, with 12 bases between. CDR3 sequence: CASSLGLGSHSGNTIYF. The CDR3 bases are TGTGCCAGCAGCTTAGGTCTGGGCTCCCACTCTGGAAACACCATATATTTT.

The chain joins TRBV7-9 to TRBJ2-2; 7 bases agree with TRBD1. V was pared by 5 bases and J by 8 bases, with 17 bases of the junction left unmatched. The CDR3 contains 17 residues. The germline V gene has CDR1 SEHNR and CDR2 FQNEAQ (reference sequence). The CDR3 bases are TGTGCCAGCAGCCTCCGTCCCCGACAGGGTGCCACTGGGGAGCTGTTTTTT. It specifies CASSLRPRQGATGELFF. The whole variable domain, filled in from reference TRBV7-9 and TRBJ2-2, reads DTGVSQNPRHKITKRGQNVTFRCDPISEHNRLYWYRQTLGQGPEFLTYFQNEAQLEKSRLLSDRFSAERPKGSFSTLEIQRTEQGDSAMYLCASSLRPRQGATGELFFGEGSRLTVL.

This chain links TRBV6-4 with TRBJ1-2; D might be TRBD1 (5 bases). The CDR3 covers 14 residues. Germline CDR1 and CDR2: MRHNA and SNTAGT. V lost 2 bases and J lost 4, with 11 bases in between. The CDR3 coding sequence is TGTGCCAGCAGTGACAACGCAGGGCCCTATGGCTACACCTTC. Its protein is CASSDNAGPYGYTF.